A selection of T cell receptor beta chains follows, all from one sample in a study of T-cell memory formation after mild COVID-19. One entry per CDR3 protein results from TCRdb running MiXCR on the 5' RACE reads. The table records about 560,000 distinct CDR3 sequences, around a sixth of them present only once. The sample was PBMCs or a T cell subset sorted from them (not recorded which). These TCRs come from an adult woman who had mild COVID-19 (a few samples of this study predate the infection). Cell type and time point are not known. Both conserved end residues are part of each CDR3. Fields, in order: CDR3 length, clone size, V gene, D gene, J gene, CDR3 protein, CDR3 DNA. A D gene is named only where the DNA matches it firmly. Clone size appears in some rows only: once, few, many, or a class for an expanded clone.

15,few,TRBV12-3/TRBV12-4,TRBD2,TRBJ2-5,CASSKTLTSGETQYF,TGTGCCAGCAGTAAAACTTTGACTAGCGGAGAGACCCAGTACTTC
15,-,TRBV20-1,-,TRBJ2-7,CSARGHQAVTYEQYF,TGCAGTGCTAGAGGACACCAAGCGGTAACCTACGAGCAGTACTTC
16,few,TRBV6-2/TRBV6-3,-,TRBJ2-1,CASSYAGLARSNEQFF,TGTGCCAGCAGTTATGCAGGTCTCGCTCGGTCTAATGAGCAGTTCTTC
15,many,TRBV13,TRBD1,TRBJ2-7,CASSPGQGAPYEQYF,TGTGCCAGCAGCCCGGGACAGGGGGCTCCCTACGAGCAGTACTTC
16,few,TRBV5-1,TRBD1,TRBJ1-1,CASSVPGGQGNTEAFF,TGCGCCAGCAGCGTGCCCGGGGGACAGGGGAACACTGAAGCTTTCTTT
16,few,TRBV15,-,TRBJ2-7,CATSGRLAGSSYEQYF,TGTGCCACCAGCGGACGTCTCGCGGGGAGTTCCTACGAGCAGTACTTC
15,-,TRBV7-2,TRBD1,TRBJ1-1,CASSLWTGGRTEAFF,TGTGCCAGCAGCTTATGGACAGGGGGTAGGACTGAAGCTTTCTTT
13,many,TRBV12-3/TRBV12-4,TRBD1,TRBJ1-2,CASSSTGVYGYTF,TGTGCCAGCAGTTCGACAGGGGTCTATGGCTACACCTTC
16,-,TRBV6-6,-,TRBJ1-2,CASSYPMLGGYSGYTF,TGTGCCAGCAGTTACCCGATGCTCGGGGGGTACAGTGGCTACACCTTC
11,few,TRBV25-1,-,TRBJ1-1,CASTGDTEAFF,TGTGCCAGCACGGGGGACACTGAAGCTTTCTTT
13,few,TRBV29-1,-,TRBJ2-7,CSVDFSIPGEQYF,TGCAGCGTTGATTTCAGTATCCCCGGCGAGCAGTACTTC
16,-,TRBV11-2,-,TRBJ1-1,CASSSGQGHWVTEAFF,TGTGCCAGCAGCTCGGGGCAGGGACACTGGGTCACTGAAGCTTTCTTT
14,-,TRBV2,-,TRBJ2-7,CASTWGYDSYEQYF,TGTGCCAGCACCTGGGGGTATGACTCCTACGAGCAGTACTTC
17,few,TRBV6-5,-,TRBJ1-2,CASTNTPRTATNYGYTF,TGTGCCAGTACTAATACACCCCGGACGGCCACTAACTATGGCTACACCTTC
14,few,TRBV12-3/TRBV12-4,-,TRBJ2-1,CASSGPGDYNEQFF,TGTGCCAGCAGCGGACCGGGGGATTACAATGAGCAGTTCTTC
13,-,TRBV20-1,TRBD2,TRBJ2-3,CSAGLAGSDTQYF,TGCAGTGCAGGACTAGCGGGTTCAGATACGCAGTATTTT
10,-,TRBV29-1,-,TRBJ1-1,CSVRTVQAFF,TGCAGCGTGAGGACAGTGCAAGCTTTCTTT
15,-,TRBV29-1,-,TRBJ2-3,CSVRLAARATDTQYF,TGCAGCGTTAGACTGGCGGCACGGGCCACAGATACGCAGTATTTT
12,many,TRBV19,-,TRBJ2-1,CASSISGYEQFF,TGTGCCAGTAGTATAAGTGGGTATGAGCAGTTCTTC
13,few,TRBV20-1,-,TRBJ2-7,CSAREDSSYEQYF,TGCAGTGCTAGAGAAGACAGCTCCTACGAGCAGTACTTC
17,-,TRBV2,-,TRBJ2-4,CASIFGGGGLAKNIQYF,TGTGCCAGCATCTTCGGGGGAGGCGGACTAGCCAAAAACATTCAGTACTTC
15,few,TRBV4-2,-,TRBJ1-1,CASSQFGTENTEAFF,TGTGCCAGCAGCCAATTCGGGACCGAGAACACTGAAGCTTTCTTT